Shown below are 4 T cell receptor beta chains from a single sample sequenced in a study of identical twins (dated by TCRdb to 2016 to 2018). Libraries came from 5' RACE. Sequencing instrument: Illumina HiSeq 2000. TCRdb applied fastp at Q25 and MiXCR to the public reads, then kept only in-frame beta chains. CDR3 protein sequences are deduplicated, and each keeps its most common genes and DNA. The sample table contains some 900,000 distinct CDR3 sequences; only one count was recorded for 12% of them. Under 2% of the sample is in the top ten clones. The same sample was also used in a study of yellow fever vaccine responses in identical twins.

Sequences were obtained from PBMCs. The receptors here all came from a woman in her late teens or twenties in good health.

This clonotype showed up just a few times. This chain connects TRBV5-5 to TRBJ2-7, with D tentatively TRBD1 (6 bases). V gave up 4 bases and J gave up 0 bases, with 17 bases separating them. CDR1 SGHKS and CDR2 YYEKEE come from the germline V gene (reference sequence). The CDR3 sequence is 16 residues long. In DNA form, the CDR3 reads TGTGCCAGCAGCAACCGGGACATGGGTTTCTCCTACGAGCAGTACTTC. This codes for CASSNRDMGFSYEQYF.

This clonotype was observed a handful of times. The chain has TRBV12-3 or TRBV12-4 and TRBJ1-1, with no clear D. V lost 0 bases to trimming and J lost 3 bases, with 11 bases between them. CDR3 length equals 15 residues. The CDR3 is CASSLAGVLDTEAFF. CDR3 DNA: TGTGCCAGCAGTTTAGCGGGAGTGCTGGACACTGAAGCTTTCTTT.

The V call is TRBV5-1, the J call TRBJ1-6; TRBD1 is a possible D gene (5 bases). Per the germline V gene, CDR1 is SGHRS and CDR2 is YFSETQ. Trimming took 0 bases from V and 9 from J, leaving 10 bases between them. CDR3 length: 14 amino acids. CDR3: CASSLAGIGSPLHF. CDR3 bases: TGCGCCAGCAGCTTGGCAGGGATAGGTTCACCCCTCCACTTT.

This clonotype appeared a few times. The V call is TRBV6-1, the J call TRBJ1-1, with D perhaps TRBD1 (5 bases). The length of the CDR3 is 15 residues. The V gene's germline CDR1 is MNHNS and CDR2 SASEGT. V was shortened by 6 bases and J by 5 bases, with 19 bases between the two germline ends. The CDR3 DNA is TGTGCCAGCAGACCCCGGGGCGCGGGTTGGACTGAAGCTTTCTTT. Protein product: CASRPRGAGWTEAFF.